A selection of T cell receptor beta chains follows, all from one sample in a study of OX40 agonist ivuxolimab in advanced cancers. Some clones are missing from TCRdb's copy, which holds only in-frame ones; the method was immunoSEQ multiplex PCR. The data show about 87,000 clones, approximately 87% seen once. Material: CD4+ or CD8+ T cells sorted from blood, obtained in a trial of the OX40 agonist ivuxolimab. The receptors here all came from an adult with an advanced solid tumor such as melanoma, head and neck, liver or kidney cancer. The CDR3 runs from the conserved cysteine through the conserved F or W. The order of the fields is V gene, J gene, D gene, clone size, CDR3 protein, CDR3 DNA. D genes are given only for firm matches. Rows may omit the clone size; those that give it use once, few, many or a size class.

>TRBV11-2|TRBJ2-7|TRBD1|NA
CASSLGPLGQGSYEQYF
TGTGCCAGCAGCTTAGGGCCCCTCGGACAGGGGTCATACGAGCAGTACTTC
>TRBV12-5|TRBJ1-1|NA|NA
CASGLGQDRNTEAFF
TGTGCTAGTGGTTTGGGACAGGACCGGAACACTGAAGCTTTCTTT
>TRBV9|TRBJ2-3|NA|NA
CASSVSRNPTDTQYF
TGTGCCAGCAGCGTGTCCCGGAATCCCACAGATACGCAGTATTTT
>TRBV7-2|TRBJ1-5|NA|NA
CASSLARTSQEPQHF
TGTGCCAGCAGCTTAGCGAGGACATCTCAGGAGCCCCAGCATTTT
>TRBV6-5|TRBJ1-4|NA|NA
CASSYSRAGNEKLFF
TGTGCCAGCAGTTACTCGAGGGCAGGGAATGAAAAACTGTTTTTT
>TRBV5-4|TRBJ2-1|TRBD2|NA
CASMGGRSYNEQFF
TGTGCCAGCATGGGGGGGAGATCCTACAATGAGCAGTTCTTC
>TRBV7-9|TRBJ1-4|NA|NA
CASSLVQAFNEKLFF
TGTGCCAGCAGCCTCGTTCAGGCGTTCAATGAAAAACTGTTTTTT
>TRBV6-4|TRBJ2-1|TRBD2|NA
CASSLGASGTSYNEQFF
TGTGCCAGCAGCCTCGGGGCTAGCGGGACCTCCTACAATGAGCAGTTCTTC
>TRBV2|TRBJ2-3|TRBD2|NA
CASSESGPGLGKDTQYF
TGTGCCAGCAGTGAGAGCGGACCGGGACTAGGGAAAGATACGCAGTATTTT
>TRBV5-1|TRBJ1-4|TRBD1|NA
CASSRGTGLDEKLFF
TGCGCCAGCAGCAGGGGGACAGGGTTGGATGAAAAACTGTTTTTT
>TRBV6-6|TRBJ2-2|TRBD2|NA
CASTQEGGAGELFF
TGTGCCAGCACCCAAGAGGGAGGGGCCGGGGAGCTGTTTTTT
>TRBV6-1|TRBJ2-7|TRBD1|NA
CASTRQGGANYEQYF
TGTGCCAGCACCAGACAAGGGGGCGCAAACTACGAGCAGTACTTC
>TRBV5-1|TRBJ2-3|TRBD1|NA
CASSTAGTGVDTQYF
TGCGCCAGCAGCACCGCCGGGACAGGGGTGGATACGCAGTATTTT
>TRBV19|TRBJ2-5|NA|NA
CASSIPGMQETQYF
TGTGCCAGTAGTATTCCTGGAATGCAAGAGACCCAGTACTTC
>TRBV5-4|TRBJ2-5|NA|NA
CASSSEPGRETQYF
TGTGCCAGCAGCTCAGAGCCGGGGCGAGAGACCCAGTACTTC
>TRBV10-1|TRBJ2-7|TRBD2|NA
CASSASGLAYEQYF
TGCGCCAGCAGTGCCTCGGGACTAGCGTACGAGCAGTACTTC
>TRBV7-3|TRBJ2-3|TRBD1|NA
CASSLLLPGQGGTDTQYF
TGTGCCAGCAGCTTACTCCTCCCCGGACAGGGGGGAACAGATACGCAGTATTTT
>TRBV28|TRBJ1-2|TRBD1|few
CATDRDSYGYTF
TGTGCCACCGACAGGGATTCCTATGGCTACACCTTC
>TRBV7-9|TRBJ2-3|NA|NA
CASSPGTDTQYF
TGTGCCAGCAGCCCAGGGACAGATACGCAGTATTTT